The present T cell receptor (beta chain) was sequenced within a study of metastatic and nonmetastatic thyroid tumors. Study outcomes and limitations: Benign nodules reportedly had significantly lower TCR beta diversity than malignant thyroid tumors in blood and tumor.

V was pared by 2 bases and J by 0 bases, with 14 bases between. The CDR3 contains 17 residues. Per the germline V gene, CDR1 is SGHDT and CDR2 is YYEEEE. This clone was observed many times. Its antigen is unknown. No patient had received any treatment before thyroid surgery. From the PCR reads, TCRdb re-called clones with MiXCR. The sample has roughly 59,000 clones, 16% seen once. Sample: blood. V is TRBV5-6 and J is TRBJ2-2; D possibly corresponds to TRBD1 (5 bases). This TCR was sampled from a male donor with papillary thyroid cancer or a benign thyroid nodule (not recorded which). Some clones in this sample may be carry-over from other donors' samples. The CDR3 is CASSLIWGHTNTGELFF. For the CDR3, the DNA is TGTGCCAGCAGCTTAATCTGGGGCCACACGAACACCGGGGAGCTGTTTTTT. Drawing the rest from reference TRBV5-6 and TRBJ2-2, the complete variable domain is DAGVTQSPTHLIKTRGQQVTLRCSPKSGHDTVSWYQQALGQGPQFIFQYYEEEERQRGNFPDRFSGHQFPNYSSELNVNALLLGDSALYLCASSLIWGHTNTGELFFGEGSRLTVL.